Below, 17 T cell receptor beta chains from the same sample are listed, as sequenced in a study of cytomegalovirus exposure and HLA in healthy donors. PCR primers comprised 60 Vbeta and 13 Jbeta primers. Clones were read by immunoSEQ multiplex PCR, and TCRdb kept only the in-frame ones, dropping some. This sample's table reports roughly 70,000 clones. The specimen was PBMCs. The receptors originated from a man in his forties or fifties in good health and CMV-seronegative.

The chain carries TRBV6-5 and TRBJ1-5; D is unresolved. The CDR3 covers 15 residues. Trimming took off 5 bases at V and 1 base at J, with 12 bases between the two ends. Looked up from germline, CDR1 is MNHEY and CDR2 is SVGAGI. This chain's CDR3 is CASSTSTGSNQPQHF. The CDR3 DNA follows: TGTGCCAGCAGTACCTCGACGGGAAGCAATCAGCCCCAGCATTTT.

CDR3 loop: CASSFLKGAIGTEAFF. The CDR3 DNA sequence: TGTGCCAGCAGTTTCCTCAAGGGGGCGATAGGCACTGAAGCTTTCTTT. The chain employs TRBV6-5 and TRBJ1-1; TRBD1 matches 7 bases. Looked up from germline, CDR1 is MNHEY and CDR2 is SVGAGI. This CDR3 is built from 16 residues. J lost 4 bases, V lost 4 bases, and 12 bases had no gene match.

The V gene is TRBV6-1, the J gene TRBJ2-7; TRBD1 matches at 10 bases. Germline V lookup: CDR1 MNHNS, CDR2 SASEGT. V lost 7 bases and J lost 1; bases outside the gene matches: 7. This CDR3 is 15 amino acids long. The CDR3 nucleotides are TGTGCCAGCATGGGCCGGGACAGGGGTTCCTACGAGCAGTACTTC. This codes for CASMGRDRGSYEQYF.

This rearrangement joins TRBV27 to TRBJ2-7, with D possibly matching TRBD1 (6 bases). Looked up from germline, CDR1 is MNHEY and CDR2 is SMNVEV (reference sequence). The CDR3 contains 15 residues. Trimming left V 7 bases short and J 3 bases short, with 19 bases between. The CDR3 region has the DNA TGTGCCAGCACCAAAGCCCGGGACACAATCTACGAGCAGTACTTC. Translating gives CASTKARDTIYEQYF.

The CDR3: CASSLTVFAGTGNTIYF. CDR3 nucleotides: TGTGCCAGCAGCTTAACAGTTTTTGCGGGGACTGGAAACACCATATATTTT. This chain links TRBV11-2 with TRBJ1-3, with D unresolved. The CDR3 has 17 amino acids. The germline V gene has CDR1 SGHAT and CDR2 FQNNGV. The germline V and J ends were trimmed by 2 bases and 2 bases, with 16 bases remaining between them.

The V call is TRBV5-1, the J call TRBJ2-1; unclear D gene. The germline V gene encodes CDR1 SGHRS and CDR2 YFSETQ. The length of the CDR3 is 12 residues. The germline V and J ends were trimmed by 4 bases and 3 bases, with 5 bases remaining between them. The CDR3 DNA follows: TGCGCCAGCAGCCCAAACTACAATGAGCAGTTCTTC. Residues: CASSPNYNEQFF.

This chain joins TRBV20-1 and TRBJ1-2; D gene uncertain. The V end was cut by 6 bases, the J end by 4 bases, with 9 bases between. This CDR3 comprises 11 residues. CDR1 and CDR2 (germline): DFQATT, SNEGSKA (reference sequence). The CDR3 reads CSAMTSYGYTF. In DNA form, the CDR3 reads TGCAGTGCCATGACTAGCTATGGCTACACCTTC.

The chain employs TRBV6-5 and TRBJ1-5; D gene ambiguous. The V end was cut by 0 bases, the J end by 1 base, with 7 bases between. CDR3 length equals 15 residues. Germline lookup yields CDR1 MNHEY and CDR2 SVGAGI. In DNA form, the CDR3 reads TGTGCCAGCAGTTACTCCTACGGGAGCAATCAGCCCCAGCATTTT. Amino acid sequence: CASSYSYGSNQPQHF.

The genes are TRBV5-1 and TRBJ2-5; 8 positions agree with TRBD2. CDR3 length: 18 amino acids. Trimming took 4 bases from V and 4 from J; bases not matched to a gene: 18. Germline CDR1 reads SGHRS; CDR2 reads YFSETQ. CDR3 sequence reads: CASSLGQRLARSGETQYF. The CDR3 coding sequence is TGCGCCAGCAGCCTTGGACAGCGACTAGCGAGGTCGGGAGAGACCCAGTACTTC.

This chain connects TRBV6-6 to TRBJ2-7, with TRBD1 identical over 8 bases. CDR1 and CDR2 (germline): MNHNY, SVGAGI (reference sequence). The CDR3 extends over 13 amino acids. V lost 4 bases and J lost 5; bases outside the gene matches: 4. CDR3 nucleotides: TGTGCCAGCAGTTTACAGGGGGGCCACGAGCAGTACTTC. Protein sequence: CASSLQGGHEQYF.

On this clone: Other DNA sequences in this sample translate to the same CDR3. In DNA, the CDR3 is TGCAGCGTTGAAAGACAGTCCATGAACACTGAAGCTTTCTTT. Translation gives CSVERQSMNTEAFF. The rearrangement joins TRBV29-1 to TRBJ1-1; D may be TRBD1 (5 bases). CDR1 SQVTM and CDR2 ANQGSEA come from the germline V gene. This CDR3 comprises 14 residues. V lost 2 bases and J 0 bases, leaving 10 bases between the germline ends.

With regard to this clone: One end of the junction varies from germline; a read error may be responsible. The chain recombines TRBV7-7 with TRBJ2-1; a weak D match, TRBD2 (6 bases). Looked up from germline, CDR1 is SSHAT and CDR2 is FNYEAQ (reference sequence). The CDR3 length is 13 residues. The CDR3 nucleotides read TGTGCTAGCAGCCCCACCGGGAGTGGTGAGCAGTTCTTC. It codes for CASSPTGSGEQFF.

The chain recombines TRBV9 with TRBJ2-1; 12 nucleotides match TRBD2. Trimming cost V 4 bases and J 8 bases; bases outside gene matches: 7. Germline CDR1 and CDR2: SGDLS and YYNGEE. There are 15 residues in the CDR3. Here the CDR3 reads CASSPLAGGGDEQFF. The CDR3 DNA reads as TGTGCCAGCAGCCCACTAGCGGGGGGAGGGGATGAGCAGTTCTTC. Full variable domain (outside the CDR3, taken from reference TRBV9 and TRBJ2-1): DSGVTQTPKHLITATGQRVTLRCSPRSGDLSVYWYQQSLDQGLQFLIQYYNGEERAKGNILERFSAQQFPDLHSELNLSSLELGDSALYFCASSPLAGGGDEQFFGPGTRLTVL.

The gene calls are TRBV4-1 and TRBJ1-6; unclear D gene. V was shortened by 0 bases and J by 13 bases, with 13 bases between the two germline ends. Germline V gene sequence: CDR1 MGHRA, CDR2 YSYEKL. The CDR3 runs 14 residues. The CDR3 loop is CASSQDHKITPLHF. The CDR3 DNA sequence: TGCGCCAGCAGCCAAGATCACAAAATAACGCCCCTCCACTTT.

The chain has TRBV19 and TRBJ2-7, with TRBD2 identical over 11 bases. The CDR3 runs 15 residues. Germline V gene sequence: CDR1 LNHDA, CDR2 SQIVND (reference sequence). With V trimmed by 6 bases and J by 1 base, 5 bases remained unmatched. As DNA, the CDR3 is TGTGCCAGTAGCTCTAGCGGGGGGATTTCCTACGAGCAGTACTTC. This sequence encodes CASSSSGGISYEQYF.

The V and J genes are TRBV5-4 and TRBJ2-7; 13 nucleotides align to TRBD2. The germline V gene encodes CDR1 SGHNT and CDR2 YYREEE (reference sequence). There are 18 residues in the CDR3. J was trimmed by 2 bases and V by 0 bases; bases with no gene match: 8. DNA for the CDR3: TGTGCCAGCAGCTTGGGGACTAGCGGGGGACACTTTACCTACGAGCAGTACTTC. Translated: CASSLGTSGGHFTYEQYF. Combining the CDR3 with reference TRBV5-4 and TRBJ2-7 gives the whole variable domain ETGVTQSPTHLIKTRGQQVTLRCSSQSGHNTVSWYQQALGQGPQFIFQYYREEENGRGNFPPRFSGLQFPNYSSELNVNALELDDSALYLCASSLGTSGGHFTYEQYFGPGTRLTVT.

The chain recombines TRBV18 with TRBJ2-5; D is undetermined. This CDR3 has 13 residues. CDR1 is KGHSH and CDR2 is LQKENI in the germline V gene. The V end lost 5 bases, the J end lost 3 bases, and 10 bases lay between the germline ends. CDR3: CASSSSSEETQYF. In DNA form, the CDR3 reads TGTGCCAGCTCATCCTCGTCCGAAGAGACCCAGTACTTC.